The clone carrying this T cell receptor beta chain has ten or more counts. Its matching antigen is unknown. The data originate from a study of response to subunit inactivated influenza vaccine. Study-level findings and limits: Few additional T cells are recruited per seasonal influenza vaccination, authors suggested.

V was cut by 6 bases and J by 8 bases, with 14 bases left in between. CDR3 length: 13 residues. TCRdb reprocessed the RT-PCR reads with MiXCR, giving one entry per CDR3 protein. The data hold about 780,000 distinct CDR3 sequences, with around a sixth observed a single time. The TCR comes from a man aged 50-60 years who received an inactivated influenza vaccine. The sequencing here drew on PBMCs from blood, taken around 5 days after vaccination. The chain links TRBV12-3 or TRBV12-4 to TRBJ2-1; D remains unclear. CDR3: CASSQTFRDEQFF. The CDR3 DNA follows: TGTGCCAGCAGCCAAACCTTTCGGGATGAGCAGTTCTTC.